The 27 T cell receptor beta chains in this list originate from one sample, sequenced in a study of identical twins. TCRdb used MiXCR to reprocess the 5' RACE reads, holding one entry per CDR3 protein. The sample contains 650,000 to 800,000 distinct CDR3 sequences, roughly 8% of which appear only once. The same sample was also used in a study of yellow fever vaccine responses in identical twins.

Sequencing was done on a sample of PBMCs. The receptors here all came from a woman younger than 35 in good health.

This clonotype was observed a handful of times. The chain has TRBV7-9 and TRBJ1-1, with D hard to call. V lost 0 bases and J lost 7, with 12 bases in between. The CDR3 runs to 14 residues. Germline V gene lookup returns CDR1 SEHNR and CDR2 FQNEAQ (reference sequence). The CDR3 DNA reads TGTGCCAGCAGCTTAGCCAATTATGATCTTGAAGCTTTCTTT. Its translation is CASSLANYDLEAFF.

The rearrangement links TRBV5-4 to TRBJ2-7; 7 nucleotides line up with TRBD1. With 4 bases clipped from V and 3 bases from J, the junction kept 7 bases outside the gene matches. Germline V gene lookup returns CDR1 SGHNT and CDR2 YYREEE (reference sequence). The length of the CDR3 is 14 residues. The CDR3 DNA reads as TGTGCCAGCAGCCCCGGGACAGACCACTACGAGCAGTACTTC. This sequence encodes CASSPGTDHYEQYF.

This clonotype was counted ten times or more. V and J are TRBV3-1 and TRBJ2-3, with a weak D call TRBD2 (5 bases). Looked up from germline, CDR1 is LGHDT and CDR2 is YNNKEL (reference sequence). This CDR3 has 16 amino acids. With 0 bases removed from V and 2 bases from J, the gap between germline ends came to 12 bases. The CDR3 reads CASSQDPAEATDTQYF. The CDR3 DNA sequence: TGTGCCAGCAGCCAAGACCCAGCGGAAGCCACAGATACGCAGTATTTT.

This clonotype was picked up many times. The CDR3 spells CSAGEYNEQFF. CDR3 DNA sequence: TGCAGTGCTGGGGAATACAATGAGCAGTTCTTC. The V and J genes are TRBV20-1 and TRBJ2-1; D is unresolved. Trimming pared 5 bases from V and 4 bases from J, leaving 6 bases between. CDR1 DFQATT and CDR2 SNEGSKA come from the germline V gene (reference sequence). The CDR3 runs 11 residues.

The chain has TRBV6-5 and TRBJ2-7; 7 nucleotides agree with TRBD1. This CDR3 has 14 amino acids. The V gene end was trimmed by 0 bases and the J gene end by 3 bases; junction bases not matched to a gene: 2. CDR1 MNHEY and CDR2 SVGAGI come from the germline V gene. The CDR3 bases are TGTGCCAGCAGTTACTCGCACAGGGGCTACGAGCAGTACTTC. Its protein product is CASSYSHRGYEQYF.

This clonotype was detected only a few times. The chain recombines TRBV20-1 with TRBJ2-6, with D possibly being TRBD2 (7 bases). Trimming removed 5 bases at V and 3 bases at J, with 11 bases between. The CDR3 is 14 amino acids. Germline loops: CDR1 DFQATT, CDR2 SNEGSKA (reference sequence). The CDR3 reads CSAGGGDGANVLTF. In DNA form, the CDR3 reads TGCAGTGCTGGGGGGGGCGATGGGGCCAACGTCCTGACTTTC.

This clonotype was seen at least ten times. The CDR3 protein is CASGMLGGGNTIYF. The CDR3 coding sequence is TGTGCCAGCGGGATGTTGGGAGGTGGAAACACCATATATTTT. V usage is TRBV12-3 or TRBV12-4 and J usage is TRBJ1-3; D unclear. The CDR3 extends over 14 amino acids. The V and J ends lost 8 bases and 3 bases respectively, with 14 bases between them.

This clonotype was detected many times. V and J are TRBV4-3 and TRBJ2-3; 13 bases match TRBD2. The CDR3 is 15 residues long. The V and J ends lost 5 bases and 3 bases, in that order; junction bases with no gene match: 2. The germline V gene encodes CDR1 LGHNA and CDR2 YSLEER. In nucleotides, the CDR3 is TGCGCCAGCAGCACACTAGCGGGAGGGACAGATACGCAGTATTTT. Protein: CASSTLAGGTDTQYF.

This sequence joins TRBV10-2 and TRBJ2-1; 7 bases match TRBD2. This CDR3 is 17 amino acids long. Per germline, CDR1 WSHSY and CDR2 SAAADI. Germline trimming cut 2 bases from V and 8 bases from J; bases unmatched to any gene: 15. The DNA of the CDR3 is TGCGCCAGCAGTGAGAGTGAGAGGACTAGTGGAGGCGATGAGCAGTTCTTC. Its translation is CASSESERTSGGDEQFF.

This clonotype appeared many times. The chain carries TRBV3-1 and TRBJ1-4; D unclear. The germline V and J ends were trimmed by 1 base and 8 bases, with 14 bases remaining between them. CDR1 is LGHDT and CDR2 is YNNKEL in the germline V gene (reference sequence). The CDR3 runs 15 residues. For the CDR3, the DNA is TGTGCCAGCAGCCAAGGGCGATCTCTTCTCGAAAAACTGTTTTTT. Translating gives CASSQGRSLLEKLFF. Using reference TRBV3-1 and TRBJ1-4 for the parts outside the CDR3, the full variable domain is DTAVSQTPKYLVTQMGNDKSIKCEQNLGHDTMYWYKQDSKKFLKIMFSYNNKELIINETVPNRFSPKSPDKAHLNLHINSLELGDSAVYFCASSQGRSLLEKLFFGSGTQLSVL.

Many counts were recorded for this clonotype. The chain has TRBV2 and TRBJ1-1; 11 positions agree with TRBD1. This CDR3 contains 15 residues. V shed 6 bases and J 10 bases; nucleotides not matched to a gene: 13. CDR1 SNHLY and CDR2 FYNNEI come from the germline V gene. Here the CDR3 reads CASRLGSGQGERAFF. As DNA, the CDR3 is TGTGCCAGCAGGCTAGGCTCGGGACAGGGGGAGAGAGCTTTCTTT.

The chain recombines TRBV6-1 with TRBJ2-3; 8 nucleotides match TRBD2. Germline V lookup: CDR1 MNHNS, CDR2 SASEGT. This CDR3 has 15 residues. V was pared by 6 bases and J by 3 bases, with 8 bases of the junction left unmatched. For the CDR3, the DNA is TGTGCCAGCAGGAAGCGGGAGCCAGGTACAGATACGCAGTATTTT. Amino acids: CASRKREPGTDTQYF.

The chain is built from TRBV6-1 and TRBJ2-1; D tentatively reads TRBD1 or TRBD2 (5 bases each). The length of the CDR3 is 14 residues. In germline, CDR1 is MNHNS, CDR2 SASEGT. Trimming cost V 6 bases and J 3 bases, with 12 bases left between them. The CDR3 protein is CASSDGAYYNEQFF. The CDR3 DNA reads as TGTGCCAGCAGCGACGGGGCGTACTACAATGAGCAGTTCTTC.

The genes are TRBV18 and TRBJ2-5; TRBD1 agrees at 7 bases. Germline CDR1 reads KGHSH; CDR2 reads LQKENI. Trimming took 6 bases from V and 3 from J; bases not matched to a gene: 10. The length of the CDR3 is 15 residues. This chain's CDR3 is CASSPFRGIEETQYF. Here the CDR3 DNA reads TGTGCCAGCTCCCCCTTCAGGGGGATAGAAGAGACCCAGTACTTC.

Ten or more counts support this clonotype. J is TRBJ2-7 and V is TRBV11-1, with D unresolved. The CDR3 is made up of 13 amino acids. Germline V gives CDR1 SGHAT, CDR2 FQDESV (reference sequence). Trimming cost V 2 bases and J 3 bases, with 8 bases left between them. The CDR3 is CASSLQENYEQYF. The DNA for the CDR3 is TGTGCCAGCAGCTTACAGGAGAACTACGAGCAGTACTTC.

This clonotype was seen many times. CDR3 residues: CASSVEDTQYF. As DNA, the CDR3 is TGTGCCAGCAGTGTGGAGGATACGCAGTATTTT. The chain links TRBV3-1 to TRBJ2-3; D unclear. The CDR3 consists of 11 residues. From germline, CDR1 is LGHDT and CDR2 YNNKEL (reference sequence). The V end was cut by 6 bases, the J end by 6 bases, with 7 bases between.

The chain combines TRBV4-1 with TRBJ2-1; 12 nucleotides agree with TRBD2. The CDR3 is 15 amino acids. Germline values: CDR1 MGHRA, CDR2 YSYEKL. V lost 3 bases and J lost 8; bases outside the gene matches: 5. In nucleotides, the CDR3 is TGCGCCAGCAGCCAGAGACTAGCGGGGGCCGATGAGCAGTTCTTC. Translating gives CASSQRLAGADEQFF.

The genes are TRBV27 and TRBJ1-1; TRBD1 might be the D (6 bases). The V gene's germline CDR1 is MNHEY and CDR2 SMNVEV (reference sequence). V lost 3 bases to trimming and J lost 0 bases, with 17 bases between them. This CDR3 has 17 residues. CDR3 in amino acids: CASSFNLLGQMNTEAFF. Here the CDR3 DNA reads TGTGCCAGCAGTTTTAACCTTTTAGGACAGATGAACACTGAAGCTTTCTTT.

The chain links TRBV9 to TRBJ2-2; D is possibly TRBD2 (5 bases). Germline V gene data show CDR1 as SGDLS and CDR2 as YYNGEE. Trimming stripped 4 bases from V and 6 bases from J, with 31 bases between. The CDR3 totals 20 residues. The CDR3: CASSSHWAREGLDWAGELFF. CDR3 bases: TGTGCCAGCAGCTCTCATTGGGCACGCGAAGGGCTGGACTGGGCCGGGGAGCTGTTTTTT.

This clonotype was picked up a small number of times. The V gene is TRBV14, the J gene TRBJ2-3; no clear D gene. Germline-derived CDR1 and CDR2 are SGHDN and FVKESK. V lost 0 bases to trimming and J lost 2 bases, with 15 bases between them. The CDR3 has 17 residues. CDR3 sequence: CASSQEKGRYTTDTQYF. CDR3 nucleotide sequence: TGTGCCAGCAGCCAAGAGAAAGGACGGTACACCACAGATACGCAGTATTTT.

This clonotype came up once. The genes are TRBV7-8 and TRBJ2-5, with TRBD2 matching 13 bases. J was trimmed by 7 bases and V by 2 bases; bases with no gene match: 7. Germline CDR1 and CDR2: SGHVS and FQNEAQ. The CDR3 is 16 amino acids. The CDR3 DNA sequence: TGTGCCAGCAGCTTATTCACAACTAGCGGGAGGGGGACCCAGTACTTC. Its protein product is CASSLFTTSGRGTQYF.

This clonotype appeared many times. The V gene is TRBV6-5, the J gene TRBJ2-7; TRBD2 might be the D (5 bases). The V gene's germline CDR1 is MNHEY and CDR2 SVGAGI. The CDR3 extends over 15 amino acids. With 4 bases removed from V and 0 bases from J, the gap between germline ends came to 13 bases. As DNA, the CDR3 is TGTGCCAGCAGTTCCGACCGGGATCCCTCCTACGAGCAGTACTTC. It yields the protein CASSSDRDPSYEQYF.

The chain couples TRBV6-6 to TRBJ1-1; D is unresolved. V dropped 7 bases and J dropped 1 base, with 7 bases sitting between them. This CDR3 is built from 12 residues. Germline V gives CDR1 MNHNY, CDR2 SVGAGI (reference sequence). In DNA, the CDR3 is TGTGCCAGCATTTCGTGGAACACTGAAGCTTTCTTT. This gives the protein CASISWNTEAFF.

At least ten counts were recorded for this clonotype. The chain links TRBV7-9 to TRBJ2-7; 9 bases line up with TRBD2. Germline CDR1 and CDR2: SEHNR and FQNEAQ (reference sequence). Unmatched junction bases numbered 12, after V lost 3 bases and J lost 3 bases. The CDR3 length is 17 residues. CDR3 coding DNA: TGTGCCAGCAGCTTCGCTAGCGGGGTCGCAAGTCACTACGAGCAGTACTTC. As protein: CASSFASGVASHYEQYF.

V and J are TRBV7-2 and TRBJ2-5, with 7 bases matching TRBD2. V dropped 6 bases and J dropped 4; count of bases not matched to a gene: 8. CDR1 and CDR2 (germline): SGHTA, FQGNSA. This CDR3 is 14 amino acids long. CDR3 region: CASRRSGSGETQYF. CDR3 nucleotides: TGTGCCAGCAGACGTAGCGGGTCTGGAGAGACCCAGTACTTC.

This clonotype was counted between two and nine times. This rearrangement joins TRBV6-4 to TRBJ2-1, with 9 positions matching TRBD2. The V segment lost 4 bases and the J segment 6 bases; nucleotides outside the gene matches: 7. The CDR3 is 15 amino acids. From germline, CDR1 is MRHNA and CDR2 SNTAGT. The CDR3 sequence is CASSARLAGPNEQFF. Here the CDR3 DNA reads TGTGCCAGCAGTGCCCGGCTAGCGGGGCCCAATGAGCAGTTCTTC.

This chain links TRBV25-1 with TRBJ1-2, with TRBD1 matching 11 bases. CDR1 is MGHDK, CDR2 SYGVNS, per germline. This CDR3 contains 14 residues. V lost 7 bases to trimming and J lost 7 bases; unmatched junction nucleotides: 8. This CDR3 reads CASTRGQGAGGYTF. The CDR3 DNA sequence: TGTGCCAGCACCCGTGGACAGGGGGCAGGTGGCTACACCTTC.